The 9 T cell receptor beta chains in this list originate from one sample, sequenced in a study of CD8 T cells in ankylosing spondylitis. One entry per CDR3 protein results from TCRdb running MiXCR on the 5' RACE reads. This sample has roughly 220,000 distinct CDR3 sequences, with about 10% found just once. The specimen sequenced was blood, either unsorted or a sorted T cell fraction (not recorded which). These TCRs come from a male donor with ankylosing spondylitis or in good health (not recorded which).

The table lists this clonotype with a few counts. The chain links TRBV19 to TRBJ1-2, with 7 nucleotides matching TRBD1. The germline CDR1 and CDR2 sequences are LNHDA and SQIVND (reference sequence). The CDR3 is 13 residues long. Trimming removed 4 bases from V and 2 bases from J; junction bases left unmatched: 1. This CDR3 is CASSTDRNYGYTF. CDR3 in DNA: TGTGCCAGTAGTACGGACAGGAACTATGGCTACACCTTC.

This clonotype was seen repeatedly, ten times or more. V and J are TRBV9 and TRBJ2-3; 13 bases map to TRBD2. Germline trimming cut 3 bases from V and 4 bases from J; bases unmatched to any gene: 8. Germline CDR1 and CDR2: SGDLS and YYNGEE. The CDR3 is made up of 17 amino acids. The CDR3 DNA reads TGTGCCAGCAGCGCGTCACTAGCGGGGGGGATCGCAGATACGCAGTATTTT. Translation: CASSASLAGGIADTQYF. Variable domain in full (rest from reference TRBV9 and TRBJ2-3): DSGVTQTPKHLITATGQRVTLRCSPRSGDLSVYWYQQSLDQGLQFLIQYYNGEERAKGNILERFSAQQFPDLHSELNLSSLELGDSALYFCASSASLAGGIADTQYFGPGTRLTVL.

The genes are TRBV7-2 and TRBJ2-7; a weak D match, TRBD2 (6 bases). The length of the CDR3 is 15 residues. Per germline, CDR1 SGHTA and CDR2 FQGNSA. Trimming left V 6 bases short and J 1 base short, with 16 bases between. CDR3 in amino acids: CASRPGTPYSYEQYF. CDR3 nucleotide sequence: TGTGCCAGCAGACCCGGGACTCCTTATTCCTACGAGCAGTACTTC.

This clonotype was detected ten times or more. The chain joins TRBV20-1 to TRBJ1-1; D is uncertain. This CDR3 is built from 11 residues. CDR1 is DFQATT, CDR2 SNEGSKA, per germline (reference sequence). Trimming pared 3 bases from V and 4 bases from J, leaving 6 bases between. The CDR3 DNA follows: TGCAGTGCTAGTCCCCTCACTGAAGCTTTCTTT. This gives the protein CSASPLTEAFF.

This clonotype was picked up many times. The chain links TRBV6-1 to TRBJ1-2; D remains unclear. The length of the CDR3 is 15 residues. The V end lost 6 bases, the J end lost 1 base, and 15 bases lay between the germline ends. Germline V gene data show CDR1 as MNHNS and CDR2 as SASEGT. The CDR3 is CASSPSPEVNYGYTF. The CDR3 coding sequence is TGTGCCAGCAGCCCAAGCCCGGAAGTTAACTATGGCTACACCTTC.

This clonotype has just a few counts. V and J are TRBV12-3 or TRBV12-4 and TRBJ1-1; unclear D gene. The V and J ends lost 1 base and 4 bases respectively, with 13 bases between them. This CDR3 comprises 15 residues. As DNA, the CDR3 is TGTGCCAGCAGTTTAGACGGCATGGGCGGCACTGAAGCTTTCTTT. Translated: CASSLDGMGGTEAFF.

This chain joins TRBV29-1 and TRBJ2-2, with D perhaps matching TRBD2 (6 bases). CDR1 SQVTM and CDR2 ANQGSEA come from the germline V gene. The length of the CDR3 is 13 residues. This CDR3 is CNVEGLNTGELFF. The DNA for the CDR3 is TGCAACGTCGAGGGACTCAACACCGGGGAGCTGTTTTTT.

This clonotype was observed many times. The chain couples TRBV12-3 or TRBV12-4 to TRBJ2-1; 12 bases are a match to TRBD2. The V and J ends lost 2 bases and 15 bases, in that order; junction bases with no gene match: 17. The CDR3 is 17 amino acids. This chain's CDR3 is CASSLSSLSSGGAYRFF. CDR3 bases: TGTGCCAGCAGTTTAAGTTCCCTTTCTAGCGGGGGGGCCTATCGGTTCTTC.

This clonotype was seen at least ten times. The CDR3 nucleotides read TGCGCCAGCAGCTCCCCCGGGACAGGGGATTGGAGGCACTCAGATACGCAGTATTTT. This codes for CASSSPGTGDWRHSDTQYF. The chain carries TRBV5-1 and TRBJ2-3, with 10 nucleotides matching TRBD1. Unmatched junction bases numbered 17, after V lost 3 bases and J lost 4 bases. Germline values: CDR1 SGHRS, CDR2 YFSETQ. The CDR3 contains 19 residues.